The 30 T cell receptor beta chains below all came from one sample that was sequenced in a study of blood T cell repertoires in COVID-19. Clones were sequenced by immunoSEQ multiplex PCR, and TCRdb holds only the in-frame ones, with some missing. The sample carries about 230,000 clones, approximately 81% recorded once. The sequenced sample consisted of peripheral blood. The receptors derive from a man in his forties or fifties with acute or convalescent COVID-19.

V usage is TRBV5-5 and J usage is TRBJ2-7; D possibly corresponds to TRBD1 (5 bases). V lost 1 base, J lost 3 bases, and 11 bases lay in between. This CDR3 spans 14 amino acids. Germline V CDR1 and CDR2: SGHKS, YYEKEE (reference sequence). The CDR3 DNA reads as TGTGCCAGCAGCTTGCAGGGTCAAAGCTACGAGCAGTACTTC. Its protein is CASSLQGQSYEQYF. The full variable domain, rest sourced from reference TRBV5-5 and TRBJ2-7, is DAGVTQSPTHLIKTRGQQVTLRCSPISGHKSVSWYQQVLGQGPQFIFQYYEKEERGRGNFPDRFSARQFPNYSSELNVNALLLGDSALYLCASSLQGQSYEQYFGPGTRLTVT.

This clone was observed once. The genes are TRBV6-1 and TRBJ2-1; D unclear. The CDR3 sequence is 13 residues long. Germline loops: CDR1 MNHNS, CDR2 SASEGT. V gave up 2 bases and J gave up 6 bases, with 8 bases separating them. DNA of the CDR3: TGTGCCAGCAGTGAAATAAACAGCAATGAGCAGTTCTTC. It translates to CASSEINSNEQFF.

This clone was counted a single time. The chain has TRBV6-5 and TRBJ1-1; 7 bases match TRBD1. With 6 bases clipped from V and 5 bases from J, the junction kept 12 bases outside the gene matches. The CDR3 consists of 15 residues. Germline CDR1 is MNHEY and CDR2 is SVGAGI. The DNA of the CDR3 is TGTGCCAGCAGCGACAGGGTACGCGGTAGGACTGAAGCTTTCTTT. It specifies CASSDRVRGRTEAFF.

This clone occurred once. The chain carries TRBV9 and TRBJ1-6, with 8 bases that match TRBD1. With 3 bases clipped from V and 6 bases from J, the junction kept 5 bases outside the gene matches. CDR3 length: 15 amino acids. Per the germline V gene, CDR1 is SGDLS and CDR2 is YYNGEE. CDR3 nucleotides: TGTGCCAGCAGCGGGGGACAGGCCTTTAATTCACCCCTCCACTTT. It specifies CASSGGQAFNSPLHF.

The chain is built from TRBV30 and TRBJ2-2, with a weak D call TRBD2 (6 bases). With 2 bases removed from V and 6 bases from J, the gap between germline ends came to 19 bases. This CDR3 is built from 16 residues. Germline CDR1 is GTSNPN and CDR2 is SVGIG (reference sequence). The CDR3 coding sequence is TGTGCCTGGAGTCTCACCCCGTCGTCTAGCGCCGGGGAGCTGTTTTTT. This sequence encodes CAWSLTPSSSAGELFF.

In this sample, this clone turned up a few times. This chain connects TRBV14 to TRBJ2-1, with D perhaps TRBD1 (5 bases). The germline CDR1 and CDR2 sequences are SGHDN and FVKESK. Trimming left V 3 bases short and J 7 bases short, with 13 bases between. The CDR3 spans 14 residues. The CDR3 DNA reads as TGTGCCAGCAGCCAGGCCAGGGCATCGAATGAGCAGTTCTTC. This encodes CASSQARASNEQFF. Using reference TRBV14 and TRBJ2-1 for the parts outside the CDR3, the full variable domain is EAGVTQFPSHSVIEKGQTVTLRCDPISGHDNLYWYRRVMGKEIKFLLHFVKESKQDESGMPNNRFLAERTGGTYSTLKVQPAELEDSGVYFCASSQARASNEQFFGPGTRLTVL.

This chain connects TRBV5-1 to TRBJ2-5; 11 bases match TRBD2. The CDR3 runs to 15 residues. From germline, CDR1 is SGHRS and CDR2 YFSETQ. V lost 4 bases and J lost 5; bases outside the gene matches: 7. In DNA form, the CDR3 reads TGCGCCAGCAGCCCTAGCGGGGGGTATGGTGAGACCCAGTACTTC. The encoded protein is CASSPSGGYGETQYF.

The V gene is TRBV6-1, the J gene TRBJ1-5; D is unclear. The length of the CDR3 is 16 residues. Germline V gives CDR1 MNHNS, CDR2 SASEGT. V was pared by 1 base and J by 2 bases, with 12 bases between. The CDR3 spells CASSEVRGWRNQPQHF. In DNA, the CDR3 is TGTGCCAGCAGTGAAGTTCGGGGATGGCGCAATCAGCCCCAGCATTTT.

The V gene is TRBV3-1 (or the pseudogene TRBV3-2), the J gene TRBJ1-2; 7 bases align to TRBD1. The CDR3 is made up of 14 amino acids. The V and J ends lost 1 base and 6 bases, in that order; junction bases with no gene match: 5. Germline V gene data show CDR1 as LGHDT and CDR2 as YNNKEL (reference sequence). The CDR3 reads CASSQVTGENGYTF. Here the CDR3 DNA reads TGTGCCAGCAGCCAAGTCACAGGGGAAAATGGCTACACCTTC.

This clone is a singleton in its sample. Sequence at one end of the junction differs from germline and may be a read error. This chain joins TRBV2 and TRBJ2-7, with D maybe TRBD1 (5 bases). The CDR3 runs 14 residues. Germline V gives CDR1 SNHLY, CDR2 FYNNEI. The CDR3 DNA reads TGTGCCAGCAGGGAAGACAGCCGCTCCTACGAGCAGTACTTC. It is translated as CASREDSRSYEQYF.

The rearrangement links TRBV30 to TRBJ1-1, with 9 nucleotides matching TRBD1. The CDR3 runs to 13 residues. J was trimmed by 5 bases and V by 3 bases; bases with no gene match: 4. Germline-derived CDR1 and CDR2 are GTSNPN and SVGIG (reference sequence). The CDR3, as DNA: TGTGCCTGGAGCACACAGGGGGCAACTGAAGCTTTCTTT. Translation gives CAWSTQGATEAFF.

This clone was seen only once. V and J are TRBV5-4 and TRBJ2-1; TRBD1 matches 10 bases. The CDR3 loop spans 14 amino acids. CDR1 SGHNT and CDR2 YYREEE come from the germline V gene (reference sequence). V lost 3 bases and J lost 9; bases outside the gene matches: 6. This CDR3 is CASSSRQGASEQFF. The DNA of the CDR3 is TGTGCCAGCAGCTCCCGACAGGGGGCCAGTGAGCAGTTCTTC.

The rearrangement joins TRBV28 to TRBJ2-1; 10 positions match TRBD1. Trimming removed 4 bases from V and 5 bases from J; junction bases left unmatched: 8. The CDR3 sequence is 16 residues long. The germline CDR1 and CDR2 sequences are MDHEN and SYDVKM. CDR3 protein: CASSSIGTGVNNEQFF. CDR3 bases: TGTGCCAGCAGTTCTATTGGGACAGGGGTAAACAATGAGCAGTTCTTC.

The rearrangement uses TRBV9 and TRBJ1-1, with a weak D call TRBD1 (6 bases). The germline V gene encodes CDR1 SGDLS and CDR2 YYNGEE. The CDR3 totals 14 residues. V was trimmed by 4 bases and J by 4 bases, leaving 14 bases between them. The CDR3 DNA follows: TGTGCCAGCAGCTCACAGGGTAAGGGCACTGAAGCTTTCTTT. It translates to CASSSQGKGTEAFF.

The chain uses TRBV3-1 (or the pseudogene TRBV3-2) and TRBJ1-1; TRBD1 might be the D (5 bases). With 5 bases removed from V and 6 bases from J, the gap between germline ends came to 13 bases. This CDR3 spans 13 amino acids. Germline assignment: CDR1 LGHDT and CDR2 YNNKEL (reference sequence). Here the CDR3 DNA reads TGTGCCAGCAGCTCAATCGGGGGTGCTGAAGCTTTCTTT. This encodes CASSSIGGAEAFF.

The chain combines TRBV4-2 with TRBJ2-1, with no clear D. Germline CDR1 and CDR2: LGHNA and YNFKEQ. The CDR3 spans 16 residues. Trimming took off 1 base at V and 0 bases at J, with 10 bases between the two ends. Written as DNA, the CDR3 is TGTGCCAGCAGCCAAGGTACTCTCGGCTCCTACAATGAGCAGTTCTTC. Translated, it gives CASSQGTLGSYNEQFF.

V gene TRBV7-9 combines with J gene TRBJ2-7; D is ambiguous. Trimming pared 0 bases from V and 1 base from J, leaving 10 bases between. The CDR3 has 15 amino acids. The V gene's germline CDR1 is SEHNR and CDR2 FQNEAQ (reference sequence). CDR3 nucleotide sequence: TGTGCCAGCAGCTTAGCGCCCGAGTTTTCCTACGAGCAGTACTTC. It yields the protein CASSLAPEFSYEQYF.

This sequence joins TRBV5-1 and TRBJ1-4; no definite D call. Germline V gives CDR1 SGHRS, CDR2 YFSETQ. CDR3 length equals 13 residues. Trimming cost V 0 bases and J 5 bases, with 5 bases left between them. Here the CDR3 reads CASSLAVNEKLFF. DNA for the CDR3: TGCGCCAGCAGCTTGGCCGTGAATGAAAAACTGTTTTTT.

This clone was seen only once. The CDR3 region is CASSYSWARANEKLFF. DNA for the CDR3: TGTGCCAGCAGTTACTCTTGGGCCAGGGCGAATGAAAAACTGTTTTTT. The chain carries TRBV6-5 and TRBJ1-4; maybe TRBD1 (5 bases). The V end lost 0 bases, the J end lost 5 bases, and 13 bases lay between the germline ends. CDR3 length: 16 amino acids. Germline loops: CDR1 MNHEY, CDR2 SVGAGI.

Here the CDR3 DNA reads TGTGCCAGTAGTATTGGGCAGCCTCTTAACACTGAAGCTTTCTTT. Translating gives CASSIGQPLNTEAFF. This sequence joins TRBV19 and TRBJ1-1; no definite D call. V was shortened by 3 bases and J by 2 bases, with 13 bases between the two germline ends. This CDR3 has 15 residues. In germline, CDR1 is LNHDA, CDR2 SQIVND (reference sequence).

This rearrangement joins TRBV15 to TRBJ1-1, with TRBD1 as a possible D gene (6 bases). V was cut by 5 bases and J by 3 bases, with 25 bases left in between. Per the germline V gene, CDR1 is LNHNV and CDR2 is YYDKDF (reference sequence). The CDR3 is 18 amino acids. This CDR3 reads CATSDSPLGGPGDTEAFF. The DNA for the CDR3 is TGTGCCACCAGCGATTCCCCGCTCGGGGGGCCGGGGGACACTGAAGCTTTCTTT.

The chain joins TRBV29-1 to TRBJ2-5, with 7 positions matching TRBD1. Germline values: CDR1 SQVTM, CDR2 ANQGSEA. The CDR3 has 12 amino acids. V lost 7 bases and J lost 3; bases outside the gene matches: 5. The CDR3 is CSGFDREETQYF. The CDR3, as DNA: TGCAGCGGATTCGACAGGGAAGAGACCCAGTACTTC.

V and J are TRBV28 and TRBJ1-2; TRBD1 matches at 10 bases. Germline values: CDR1 MDHEN, CDR2 SYDVKM. V was clipped by 8 bases and J by 4 bases; unmatched bases: 1. CDR3 length equals 12 residues. CDR3 amino acids: CASRDRGYGYTF. The DNA of the CDR3 is TGTGCCAGCCGGGACAGGGGCTATGGCTACACCTTC.

The chain employs TRBV7-9 and TRBJ2-7, with 10 bases that match TRBD2. V trimming: 5 bases; J trimming: 7 bases; junction bases outside the gene matches: 8. Germline assignment: CDR1 SEHNR and CDR2 FQNEAQ (reference sequence). This CDR3 is built from 14 residues. Here the CDR3 DNA reads TGTGCCAGCAGCACGGGACTAGCGCTTGGGGAGCAGTACTTC. Its protein product is CASSTGLALGEQYF.

This rearrangement joins TRBV7-3 to TRBJ1-1; 10 nucleotides align to TRBD1. There are 17 residues in the CDR3. Looked up from germline, CDR1 is SGHTA and CDR2 is FQGTGA. J was trimmed by 0 bases and V by 2 bases; bases with no gene match: 6. CDR3 amino acids: CASSLRVGQGLNTEAFF. The CDR3 region has the DNA TGTGCCAGCAGCTTACGGGTGGGACAGGGGTTGAACACTGAAGCTTTCTTT.

This sequence joins TRBV2 and TRBJ2-1; D may be TRBD1 (5 bases). The CDR3 is made up of 15 amino acids. Germline V gives CDR1 SNHLY, CDR2 FYNNEI. V dropped 6 bases and J dropped 0 bases, with 12 bases sitting between them. CDR3 sequence: CASRERGLSYNEQFF. The CDR3 DNA follows: TGTGCCAGCAGAGAAAGGGGCCTCTCCTACAATGAGCAGTTCTTC. Variable domain in full (rest from reference TRBV2 and TRBJ2-1): EPEVTQTPSHQVTQMGQEVILRCVPISNHLYFYWYRQILGQKVEFLVSFYNNEISEKSEIFDDQFSVERPDGSNFTLKIRSTKLEDSAMYFCASRERGLSYNEQFFGPGTRLTVL.

The chain combines TRBV30 with TRBJ1-2; D gene ambiguous. V lost 0 bases, J lost 1 base, and 12 bases lay in between. The CDR3 sequence is 15 residues long. Per germline, CDR1 GTSNPN and CDR2 SVGIG (reference sequence). The CDR3 spells CAWSVRGRLNYGYTF. The DNA for the CDR3 is TGTGCCTGGAGTGTAAGAGGGCGGCTTAACTATGGCTACACCTTC.

This chain uses TRBV7-9 with TRBJ2-7; 9 bases are a match to TRBD1. V lost 5 bases and J lost 3; bases outside the gene matches: 8. The CDR3 sequence is 15 residues long. Per germline, CDR1 SEHNR and CDR2 FQNEAQ (reference sequence). CDR3 nucleotides: TGTGCCAGCAGCCGGACAGGGGCGGGGGTCTACGAGCAGTACTTC. Translation gives CASSRTGAGVYEQYF.

The genes are TRBV2 and TRBJ2-2; TRBD1 is a possible D gene (5 bases). Germline V gene lookup returns CDR1 SNHLY and CDR2 FYNNEI. Deletions cut 5 bases from V and 4 bases from J, with 14 bases between. This CDR3 region has 15 residues. In DNA, the CDR3 is TGTGCCAGCAGTCGCTCCGACAGCTCCACCGGGGAGCTGTTTTTT. Encoded protein: CASSRSDSSTGELFF.

V gene TRBV3-1 (or the pseudogene TRBV3-2) combines with J gene TRBJ1-3; 7 bases are a match to TRBD1. From germline, CDR1 is LGHDT and CDR2 YNNKEL (reference sequence). With 4 bases clipped from V and 4 bases from J, the junction kept 7 bases outside the gene matches. The CDR3 spans 15 residues. Written as DNA, the CDR3 is TGTGCCAGCAGCCGAAAAACAGGGGCCGGAAACACCATATATTTT. Residues: CASSRKTGAGNTIYF.